In this sample, the clone carrying this TCR beta chain turned up a few times. The antigen remains undetermined. These data originate in a study of response to subunit inactivated influenza vaccine. Whole-study findings and limits: Every seasonal influenza vaccination brings in few new T cells, the authors suggested.

In TCRdb, the RT-PCR reads were re-called with MiXCR into one record per CDR3 protein. The data show 530,000 or so distinct CDR3 sequences, with approximately 14% seen just once and more than 9.5% held by the top ten. V was cut by 5 bases and J by 0 bases, with 14 bases left in between. The germline V gene encodes CDR1 MNHNS and CDR2 SASEGT. CDR3 length: 15 residues. The chain carries TRBV6-1 and TRBJ2-7; D assignment may be TRBD1 or TRBD2 (6 bases each). Sequenced here: PBMCs from blood, sampled about 12 days after vaccination. The receptor comes from a man aged 45 to 65 who received an inactivated influenza vaccine. The CDR3 DNA is TGTGCCAGCAGTCCTCCGGGGGCCTCCTCCTACGAGCAGTACTTC. Its protein is CASSPPGASSYEQYF.